The source of this TCR beta chain is a study of beta chain features in type 1 diabetes. Study findings and constraints: Moderate but significant shortening of TCRB CDR3s was recorded in all four CD4+ subsets from Type 1 diabetes patients. Insertion counts at VDJ junctions were lower in type 1 diabetes patients, who also showed more deletions there.

Purity exceeding 98% was reached by all sorted populations. Comments on this clone: Its target is not known.

Germline-derived CDR1 and CDR2 are LNHDA and SQIVND (reference sequence). Germline trimming cut 8 bases from V and 6 bases from J; bases unmatched to any gene: 11. This CDR3 comprises 14 residues. The entirety of the isolated RNA underwent reverse transcription, so expressed TCRB transcripts were sequenced. Repertoires were generated with immunoSEQ multiplex PCR, while TCRdb's copy carries only in-frame clones and drops some. The sample includes 600,000 to 750,000 clones, around an eighth of them seen just once. Source material: naive CD4+ T cells from blood. V is TRBV19 and J is TRBJ1-1; 8 bases align to TRBD1. The sequence came from a man aged 25 to 40 with type 1 diabetes. The CDR3 loop is CASRGLDREAEAFF. The DNA for the CDR3 is TGTGCCAGTCGGGGGCTGGACAGGGAGGCTGAAGCTTTCTTT.